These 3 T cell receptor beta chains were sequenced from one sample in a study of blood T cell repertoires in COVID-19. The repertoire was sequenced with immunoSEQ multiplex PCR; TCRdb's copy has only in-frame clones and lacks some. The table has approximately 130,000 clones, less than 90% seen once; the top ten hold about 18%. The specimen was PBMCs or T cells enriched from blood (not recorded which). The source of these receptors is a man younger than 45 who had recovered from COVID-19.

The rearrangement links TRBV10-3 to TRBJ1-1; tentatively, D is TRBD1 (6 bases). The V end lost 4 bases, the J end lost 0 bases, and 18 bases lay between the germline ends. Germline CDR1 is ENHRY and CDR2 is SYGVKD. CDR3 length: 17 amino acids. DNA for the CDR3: TGTGCCATCAGTGGCGCCGGGACACAGATCCTGAACACTGAAGCTTTCTTT. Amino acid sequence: CAISGAGTQILNTEAFF.

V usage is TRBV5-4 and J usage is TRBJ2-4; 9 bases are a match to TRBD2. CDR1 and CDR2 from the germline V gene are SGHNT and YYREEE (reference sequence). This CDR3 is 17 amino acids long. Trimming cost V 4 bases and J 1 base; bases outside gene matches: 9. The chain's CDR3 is CASSKLAGEGAKNIQYF. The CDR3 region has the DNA TGTGCCAGCAGCAAGTTAGCGGGGGAGGGGGCCAAAAACATTCAGTACTTC.

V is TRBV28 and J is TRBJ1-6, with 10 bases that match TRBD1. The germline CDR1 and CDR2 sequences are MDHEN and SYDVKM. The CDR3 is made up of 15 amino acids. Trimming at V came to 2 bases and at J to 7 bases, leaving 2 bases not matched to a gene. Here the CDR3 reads CASSLGTGVNSPLHF. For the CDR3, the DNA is TGTGCCAGCAGTTTAGGGACAGGGGTGAATTCACCCCTCCACTTT.